What follows are 6 T cell receptor beta chains derived from one specimen sequenced in a study of shared clonotypes between healthy human individuals. Profiled with immunoSEQ multiplex PCR; TCRdb holds only in-frame clones, not every one. Of some 470,000 clones listed, 76% are singletons. Sequences were obtained from PBMCs. The receptors were gathered from a woman in her forties in good health. Some clones in this sample may be carry-over from other donors' samples.

The V gene is TRBV6-4, the J gene TRBJ2-1, with 11 bases lining up with TRBD2. Germline CDR1 is MRHNA and CDR2 is SNTAGT. Trimming cost V 6 bases and J 7 bases; bases outside gene matches: 8. CDR3 size: 15 residues. The CDR3 loop reads CASSPRIAGGNEQFF. In DNA, the CDR3 is TGTGCCAGCAGCCCGAGGATAGCGGGAGGGAATGAGCAGTTCTTC.

The table lists this clone with a few counts. This chain links TRBV30 with TRBJ2-5, with 11 bases fitting TRBD2. Germline loops: CDR1 GTSNPN, CDR2 SVGIG (reference sequence). This CDR3 contains 14 residues. V dropped 3 bases and J dropped 5; count of bases not matched to a gene: 5. This CDR3 reads CAWRLAGGPETQYF. The CDR3 DNA reads as TGTGCCTGGAGGTTAGCGGGAGGGCCGGAGACCCAGTACTTC.

The V and J genes are TRBV10-2 and TRBJ2-4; tentatively, D is TRBD1 or TRBD2 (6 bases each). The CDR3 totals 14 residues. V lost 7 bases and J lost 0, with 10 bases in between. Per germline, CDR1 WSHSY and CDR2 SAAADI. The CDR3 sequence is CASTGGGAKNIQYF. CDR3 DNA sequence: TGCGCCAGCACAGGAGGGGGAGCCAAAAACATTCAGTACTTC.

The CDR3 loop reads CASSPGPPGLASYEQYF. The CDR3 nucleotides are TGTGCCAGCAGCCCAGGCCCCCCGGGACTAGCATCATACGAGCAGTACTTC. V and J are TRBV27 and TRBJ2-7; TRBD2 matches 9 bases. There are 17 residues in the CDR3. Losses at the gene ends were 6 bases for V and 4 bases for J; bases not matched to a gene: 16. The germline CDR1 and CDR2 sequences are MNHEY and SMNVEV (reference sequence).

The chain is built from TRBV5-1 and TRBJ2-2, with D maybe TRBD2 (5 bases). Germline V CDR1 and CDR2: SGHRS, YFSETQ. Trimming removed 0 bases from V and 5 bases from J, with 5 bases in between. CDR3 length equals 13 residues. The CDR3 DNA is TGCGCCAGCAGCTTGGGGAGGACCGGGGAGCTGTTTTTT. Translation: CASSLGRTGELFF.

This clone was seen a few times. It is likely a read error: a sequence one base away is far more abundant. The chain carries TRBV30 and TRBJ2-3; D remains ambiguous. Per the germline V gene, CDR1 is GTSNPN and CDR2 is SVGIG (reference sequence). The CDR3 contains 12 residues. Between the trimmed V and J ends, which lost 2 bases and 2 bases, there was a span of 5 bases. Here the CDR3 reads CAWSMATDTQYF. The CDR3 DNA is TGTGCCTGGAGTATGGCCACAGATACGCAGTATTTT. Based on the CDR3 plus reference TRBV30 and TRBJ2-3, the full variable domain is SQTIHQWPATLVQPVGSPLSLECTVEGTSNPNLYWYRQAAGRGLQLLFYSVGIGQISSEVPQNLSASRPQDRQFILSSKKLLLSDSGFYLCAWSMATDTQYFGPGTRLTVL.